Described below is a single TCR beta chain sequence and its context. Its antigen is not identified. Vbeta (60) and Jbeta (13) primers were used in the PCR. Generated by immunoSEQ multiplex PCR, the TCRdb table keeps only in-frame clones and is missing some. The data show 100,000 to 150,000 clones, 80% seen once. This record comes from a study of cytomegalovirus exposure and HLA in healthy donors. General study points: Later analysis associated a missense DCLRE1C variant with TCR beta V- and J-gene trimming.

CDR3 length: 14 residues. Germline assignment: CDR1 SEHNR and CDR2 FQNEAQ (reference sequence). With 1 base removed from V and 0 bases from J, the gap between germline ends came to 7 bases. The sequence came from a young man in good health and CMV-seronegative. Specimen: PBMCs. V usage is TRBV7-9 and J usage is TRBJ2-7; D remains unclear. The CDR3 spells CASSLEHPSYEQYF. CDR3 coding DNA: TGTGCCAGCAGCTTAGAACACCCCTCCTACGAGCAGTACTTC.